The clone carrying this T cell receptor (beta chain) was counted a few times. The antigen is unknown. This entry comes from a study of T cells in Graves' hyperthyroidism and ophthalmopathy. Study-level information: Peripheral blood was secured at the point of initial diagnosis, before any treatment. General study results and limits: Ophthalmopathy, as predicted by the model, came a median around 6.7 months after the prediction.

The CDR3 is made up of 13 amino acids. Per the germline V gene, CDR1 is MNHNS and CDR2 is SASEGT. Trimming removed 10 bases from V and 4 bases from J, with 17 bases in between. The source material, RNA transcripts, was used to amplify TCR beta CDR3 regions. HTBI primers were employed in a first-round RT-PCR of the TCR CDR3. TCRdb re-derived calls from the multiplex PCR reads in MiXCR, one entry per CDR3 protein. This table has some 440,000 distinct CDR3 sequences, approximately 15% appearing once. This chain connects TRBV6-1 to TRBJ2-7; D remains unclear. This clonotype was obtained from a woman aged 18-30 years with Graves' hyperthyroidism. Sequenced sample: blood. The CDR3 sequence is CATTTSGRYEQYF. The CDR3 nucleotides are TGTGCCACCACAACCTCAGGCAGATACGAGCAGTACTTC.